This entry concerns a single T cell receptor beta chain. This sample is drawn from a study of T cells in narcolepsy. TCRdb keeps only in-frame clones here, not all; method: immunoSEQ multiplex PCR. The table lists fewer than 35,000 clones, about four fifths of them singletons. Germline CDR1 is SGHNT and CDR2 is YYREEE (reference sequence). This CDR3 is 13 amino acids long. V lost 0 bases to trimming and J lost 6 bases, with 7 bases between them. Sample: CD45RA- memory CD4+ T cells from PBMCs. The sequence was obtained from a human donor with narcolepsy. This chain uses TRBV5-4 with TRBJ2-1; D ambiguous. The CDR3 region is CASSLGRSNEQFF. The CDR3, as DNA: TGTGCCAGCAGCTTGGGAAGGAGCAATGAGCAGTTCTTC. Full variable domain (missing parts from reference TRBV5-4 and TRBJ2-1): ETGVTQSPTHLIKTRGQQVTLRCSSQSGHNTVSWYQQALGQGPQFIFQYYREEENGRGNFPPRFSGLQFPNYSSELNVNALELDDSALYLCASSLGRSNEQFFGPGTRLTVL.